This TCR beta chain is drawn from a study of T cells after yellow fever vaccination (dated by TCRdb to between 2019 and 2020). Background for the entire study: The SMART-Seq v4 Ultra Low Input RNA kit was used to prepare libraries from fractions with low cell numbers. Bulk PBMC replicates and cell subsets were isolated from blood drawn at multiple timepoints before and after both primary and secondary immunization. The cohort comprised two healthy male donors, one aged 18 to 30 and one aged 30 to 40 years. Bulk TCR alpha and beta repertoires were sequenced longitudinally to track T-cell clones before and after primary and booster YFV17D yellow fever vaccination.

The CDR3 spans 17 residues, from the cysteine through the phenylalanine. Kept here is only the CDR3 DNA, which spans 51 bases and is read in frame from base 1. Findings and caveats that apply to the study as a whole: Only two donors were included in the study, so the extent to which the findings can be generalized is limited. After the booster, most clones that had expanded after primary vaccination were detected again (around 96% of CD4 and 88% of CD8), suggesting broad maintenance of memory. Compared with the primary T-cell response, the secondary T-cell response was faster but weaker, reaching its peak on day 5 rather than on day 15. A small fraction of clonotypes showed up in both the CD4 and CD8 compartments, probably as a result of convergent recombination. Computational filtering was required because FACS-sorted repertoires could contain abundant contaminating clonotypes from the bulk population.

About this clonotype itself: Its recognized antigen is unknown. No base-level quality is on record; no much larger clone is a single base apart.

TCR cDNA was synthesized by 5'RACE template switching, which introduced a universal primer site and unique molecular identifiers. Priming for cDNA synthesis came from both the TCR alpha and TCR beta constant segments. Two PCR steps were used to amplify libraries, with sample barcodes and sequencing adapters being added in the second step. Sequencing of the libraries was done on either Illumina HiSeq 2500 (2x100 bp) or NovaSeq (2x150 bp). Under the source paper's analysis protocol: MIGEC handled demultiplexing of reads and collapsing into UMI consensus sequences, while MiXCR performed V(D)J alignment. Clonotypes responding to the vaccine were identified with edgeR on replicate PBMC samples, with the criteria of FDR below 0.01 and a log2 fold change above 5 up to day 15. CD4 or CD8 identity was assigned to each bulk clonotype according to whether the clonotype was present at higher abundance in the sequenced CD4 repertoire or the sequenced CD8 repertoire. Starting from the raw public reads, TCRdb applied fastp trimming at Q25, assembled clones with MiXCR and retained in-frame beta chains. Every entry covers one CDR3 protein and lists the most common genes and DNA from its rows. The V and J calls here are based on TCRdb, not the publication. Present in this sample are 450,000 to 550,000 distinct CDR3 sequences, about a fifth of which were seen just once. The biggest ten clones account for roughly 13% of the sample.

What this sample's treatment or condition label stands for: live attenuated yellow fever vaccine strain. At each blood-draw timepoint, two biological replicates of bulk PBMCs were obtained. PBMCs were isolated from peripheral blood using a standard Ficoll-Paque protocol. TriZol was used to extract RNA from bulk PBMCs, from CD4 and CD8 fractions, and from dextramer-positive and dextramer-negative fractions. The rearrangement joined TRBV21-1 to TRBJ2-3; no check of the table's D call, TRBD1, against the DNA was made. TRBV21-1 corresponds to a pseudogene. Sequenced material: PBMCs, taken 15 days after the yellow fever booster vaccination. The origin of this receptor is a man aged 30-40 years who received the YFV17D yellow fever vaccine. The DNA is TGTGCCAGCAGCACTACGACAGGCCCGTGGACCACAGATACGCAGTATTTT. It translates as CASSTTTGPWTTDTQYF.